This is a list of T cell receptor beta chains from one sample in a study of blood T cell repertoires in COVID-19. Some clones are missing from TCRdb's copy, which holds only in-frame ones; the method was immunoSEQ multiplex PCR. The sample shows about 35,000 clones, approximately 87% of them seen only once. Material for sequencing was peripheral blood. The receptors were sampled from a human donor in a cohort sampled during active COVID-19. The CDR3 runs from the conserved cysteine through the conserved F or W. Fields, in order: CDR3 DNA, CDR3 protein, clone size, D gene, V gene, J gene. A D gene is named only where the DNA matches it firmly. Expanded clones are given a class, and other clones once, few, many or no size at all.

TGTGCCAGACAGGGGGGAATGGGGAATCCACCCCTCCACTTT	CARQGGMGNPPLHF	few	TRBD1	TRBV2	TRBJ1-6
TGTGCCAGCAGCGTTCTAGCGGGGGGAGGTGAGCAGTTCTTC	CASSVLAGGGEQFF	-	TRBD2	TRBV7-9	TRBJ2-1
TGTGCCAGCAGCCAAGCGGGTGAGACCGGGGAGCTGTTTTTT	CASSQAGETGELFF	-	-	TRBV3-1/TRBV3-2	TRBJ2-2
TGTGCCAGCAGCTTAGAACTTACTCCCTACGAGCAGTACTTC	CASSLELTPYEQYF	-	-	TRBV7-9	TRBJ2-7
TGTGCCAGCAGCCCAACAGGGACGAAATATAGCAATCAGCCCCAGCATTTT	CASSPTGTKYSNQPQHF	-	-	TRBV7-2	TRBJ1-5
TGTGCCAGCAGCTTTTACGCAGGGCGGACTGAAGCTTTCTTT	CASSFYAGRTEAFF	-	-	TRBV11-2	TRBJ1-1
TGCGCCAGCAGCTTGGTAACAGGGGTCCCTAGCACAGATACGCAGTATTTT	CASSLVTGVPSTDTQYF	-	TRBD1	TRBV5-1	TRBJ2-3
TGTGCCAGCTCTAGGCAAAGCCAGGAAAAACTGTTTTTT	CASSRQSQEKLFF	-	-	TRBV6-5	TRBJ1-4
TGTGCCAGCAGTTGGCCGCCCGGGGAGCTGTTTTTT	CASSWPPGELFF	-	-	TRBV28	TRBJ2-2
TGTGCCAGCAGTCTCGAGGGGGGGCAGGCTGGGGCCAACGTCCTGACTTTC	CASSLEGGQAGANVLTF	-	-	TRBV27	TRBJ2-6
TGTGCCAGCAGTTTTCCTAAAAGGCGGGATGAGCAGTTCTTC	CASSFPKRRDEQFF	-	-	TRBV28	TRBJ2-1
TGCGCCAGCAGCCAAGATCCCGGGGGCTCCTACGAGCAGTACTTC	CASSQDPGGSYEQYF	-	-	TRBV4-1	TRBJ2-7
TGTGCCAGCAGCCAGGGGCCCGGCGGGACCTACGAGCAGTACTTC	CASSQGPGGTYEQYF	-	-	TRBV3-1/TRBV3-2	TRBJ2-7
TGTGCCAGTAGTATTCTCGGCGGAATGAACACTGAAGCTTTCTTT	CASSILGGMNTEAFF	-	-	TRBV19	TRBJ1-1
TGCGCCAGCAGCTTGGACAGCCGGTACCAAGAGACCCAGTACTTC	CASSLDSRYQETQYF	-	-	TRBV5-1	TRBJ2-5
TGTGCCAGCAGCCAGACGGGATCGCCGAGGTACACCTTC	CASSQTGSPRYTF	few	-	TRBV16	TRBJ1-2
TGTGCCACTGCACTCGGGGGAAGAGAGACCCAGTACTTC	CATALGGRETQYF	-	-	TRBV6-5	TRBJ2-5
TGTGCCAGCAGCCAGCATGGGGACAGGAGGATTGAGCAGTTCTTC	CASSQHGDRRIEQFF	-	TRBD1	TRBV7-9	TRBJ2-1
TGTGCCAGCAGCCCGGCCAGCAGGGGGTACGAGCAGTACTTC	CASSPASRGYEQYF	-	TRBD1	TRBV11-3	TRBJ2-7
TGTGCCAGCTCAAGCCGGACAGGCACAGATACGCAGTATTTT	CASSSRTGTDTQYF	once	-	TRBV18	TRBJ2-3
TGTGCCAGCAGCCAAGATAAACTAGCGGGGGTGGATACGCAGTATTTT	CASSQDKLAGVDTQYF	-	TRBD2	TRBV3-1/TRBV3-2	TRBJ2-3
TGTGCCACCAGCAGAGATCTCGGCAGGGGGCTCTCCTACGAGCAGTACTTC	CATSRDLGRGLSYEQYF	-	TRBD1	TRBV15	TRBJ2-7
TGTGCCAGCAGTGGTGTTGGGGCCGAGGAGCTGTTTTTT	CASSGVGAEELFF	-	-	TRBV2	TRBJ2-2
TGCGCCAGCAGCCAAGATCCGTCGCCGAGTAATTCACCCCTCCACTTT	CASSQDPSPSNSPLHF	-	-	TRBV4-3	TRBJ1-6
TGTGCCAGCAGCTTCTTAGGGGCTGAAGCTTTCTTT	CASSFLGAEAFF	-	-	TRBV7-2	TRBJ1-1
TGCGCCAGCAGCTCGGGGACAGGCAACACCGGGGAGCTGTTTTTT	CASSSGTGNTGELFF	-	TRBD1	TRBV5-1	TRBJ2-2
TGTGCCAGCAGCCCACGGGATTCACCCCTCCACTTT	CASSPRDSPLHF	few	-	TRBV5-4	TRBJ1-6
TGCGCCAGCAGCCAACTTCTAACCGCCTTTAACACCGGGGAGCTGTTTTTT	CASSQLLTAFNTGELFF	few	-	TRBV4-1	TRBJ2-2
TGTGCCAGCGGTGACCGCGTCGGGGAGCAGTACTTC	CASGDRVGEQYF	-	-	TRBV6-1	TRBJ2-7
TGTGCCAGCAGTTACCCCAGCGTAGGGGGACAAGGAGGCTACACCTTC	CASSYPSVGGQGGYTF	-	-	TRBV6-5	TRBJ1-2
TGTGCCAGCAGCACGGGACAGGGCAATTCACCCCTCCACTTT	CASSTGQGNSPLHF	-	TRBD1	TRBV7-3	TRBJ1-6
TGTGCCAGCACTGCGCACGGGGGACAGGGGGAGTACTTC	CASTAHGGQGEYF	few	TRBD1	TRBV2	TRBJ2-7
TGTGCCAGCAGTTTAGAAGAGAATCAGCCCCAGCATTTT	CASSLEENQPQHF	-	-	TRBV12-3/TRBV12-4	TRBJ1-5
TGTGCCAGCAGCGCTAGAGGGACCCAGTACTTC	CASSARGTQYF	-	-	TRBV5-8	TRBJ2-5
TGTGCCAGCAGTATATACGAGCAGTACTTC	CASSIYEQYF	-	-	TRBV2	TRBJ2-7
TGTGCCAGCAGCCAATCGGACACCCCGAGCTCCTATAATTCACCCCTCCACTTT	CASSQSDTPSSYNSPLHF	-	-	TRBV16	TRBJ1-6
TGCGCCAGCAGCGAGACCAAGAAAACTAGCGGGGGGCCCACAGATACGCAGTATTTT	CASSETKKTSGGPTDTQYF	-	TRBD2	TRBV10-1	TRBJ2-3
TGTGCCAGCAGCCTTGGGACAGGGTTTACTGAAGCTTTCTTT	CASSLGTGFTEAFF	-	TRBD1	TRBV11-2	TRBJ1-1
TGTGCCAGCAGATCTCTAGAGGGGGCCAACGTCCTGACTTTC	CASRSLEGANVLTF	-	-	TRBV6-6	TRBJ2-6
TGTGCCAGCAGTGAAGGGACCCTAGCCTTAAATGAGCAGTTCTTC	CASSEGTLALNEQFF	-	-	TRBV2	TRBJ2-1
TGTGCCAGCAGCGTAGGAGACAGGGACTACAATGAGCAGTTCTTC	CASSVGDRDYNEQFF	-	TRBD1	TRBV9	TRBJ2-1
TGTGCCAGCAGACGGACAGAGCTTGGGGAGCAGTACTTC	CASRRTELGEQYF	-	-	TRBV28	TRBJ2-7
TGTGCCAGCAGCTTGGAGGTCGTCCGCACTGAAGCTTTCTTT	CASSLEVVRTEAFF	once	-	TRBV7-9	TRBJ1-1
TGTGCCAGCAGCTCTGACAGGGGGCGAGGCTACACCTTC	CASSSDRGRGYTF	-	TRBD1	TRBV6-2/TRBV6-3	TRBJ1-2
TGTGCCATCAGGGCGGGCACCGGGGAGCTGTTTTTT	CAIRAGTGELFF	-	-	TRBV10-3	TRBJ2-2
TGTGCCAGCAAATCCGGGACTGGAGGCGATACGCAGTATTTT	CASKSGTGGDTQYF	-	-	TRBV7-9	TRBJ2-3